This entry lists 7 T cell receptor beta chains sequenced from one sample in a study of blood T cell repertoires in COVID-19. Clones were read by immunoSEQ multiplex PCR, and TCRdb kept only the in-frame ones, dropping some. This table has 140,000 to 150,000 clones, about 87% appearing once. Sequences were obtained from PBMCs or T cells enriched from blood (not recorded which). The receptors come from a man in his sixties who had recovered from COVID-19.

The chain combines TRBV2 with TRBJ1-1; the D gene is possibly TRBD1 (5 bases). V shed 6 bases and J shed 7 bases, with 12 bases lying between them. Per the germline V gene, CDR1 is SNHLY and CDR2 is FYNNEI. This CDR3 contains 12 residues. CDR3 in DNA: TGTGCCAGCAGGAGTGACAGAATTGAAGCTTTCTTT. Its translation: CASRSDRIEAFF.

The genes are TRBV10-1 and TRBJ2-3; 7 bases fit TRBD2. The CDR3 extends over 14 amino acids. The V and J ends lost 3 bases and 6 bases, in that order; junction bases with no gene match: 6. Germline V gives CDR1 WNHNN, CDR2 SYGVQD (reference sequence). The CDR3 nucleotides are TGCGCCAGCAGTGAAACTAGCGAGGCGGATACGCAGTATTTT. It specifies CASSETSEADTQYF.

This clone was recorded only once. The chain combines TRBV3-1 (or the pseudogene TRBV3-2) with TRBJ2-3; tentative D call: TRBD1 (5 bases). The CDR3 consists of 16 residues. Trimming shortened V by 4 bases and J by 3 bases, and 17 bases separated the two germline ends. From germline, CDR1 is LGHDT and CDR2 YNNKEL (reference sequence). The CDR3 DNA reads TGTGCCAGCAGCCTTACCCAGGGATCCCCTACAGATACGCAGTATTTT. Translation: CASSLTQGSPTDTQYF.

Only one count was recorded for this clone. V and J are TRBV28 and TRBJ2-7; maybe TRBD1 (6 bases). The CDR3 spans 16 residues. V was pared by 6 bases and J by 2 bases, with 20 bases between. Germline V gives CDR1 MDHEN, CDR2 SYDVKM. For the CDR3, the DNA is TGTGCCAGCAGCCTCCTCCAGGGGATAGGGGCCTACGAGCAGTACTTC. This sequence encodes CASSLLQGIGAYEQYF.

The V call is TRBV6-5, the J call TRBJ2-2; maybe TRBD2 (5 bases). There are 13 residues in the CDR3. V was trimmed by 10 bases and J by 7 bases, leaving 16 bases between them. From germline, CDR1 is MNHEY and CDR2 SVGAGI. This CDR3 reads CATKLDYGGELFF. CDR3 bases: TGTGCCACGAAACTAGATTACGGCGGGGAGCTGTTTTTT.

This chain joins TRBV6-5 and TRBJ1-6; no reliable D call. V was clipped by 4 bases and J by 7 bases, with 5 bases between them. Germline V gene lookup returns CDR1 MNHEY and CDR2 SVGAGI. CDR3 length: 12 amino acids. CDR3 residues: CASSFQNSPLHF. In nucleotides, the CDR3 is TGTGCCAGCAGTTTCCAAAATTCACCCCTCCACTTT.

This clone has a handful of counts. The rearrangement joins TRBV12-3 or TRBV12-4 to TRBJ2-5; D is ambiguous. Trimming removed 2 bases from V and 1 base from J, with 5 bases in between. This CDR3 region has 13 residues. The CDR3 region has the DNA TGTGCCAGCAGTTTACGGAGCCAAGAGACCCAGTACTTC. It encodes CASSLRSQETQYF.